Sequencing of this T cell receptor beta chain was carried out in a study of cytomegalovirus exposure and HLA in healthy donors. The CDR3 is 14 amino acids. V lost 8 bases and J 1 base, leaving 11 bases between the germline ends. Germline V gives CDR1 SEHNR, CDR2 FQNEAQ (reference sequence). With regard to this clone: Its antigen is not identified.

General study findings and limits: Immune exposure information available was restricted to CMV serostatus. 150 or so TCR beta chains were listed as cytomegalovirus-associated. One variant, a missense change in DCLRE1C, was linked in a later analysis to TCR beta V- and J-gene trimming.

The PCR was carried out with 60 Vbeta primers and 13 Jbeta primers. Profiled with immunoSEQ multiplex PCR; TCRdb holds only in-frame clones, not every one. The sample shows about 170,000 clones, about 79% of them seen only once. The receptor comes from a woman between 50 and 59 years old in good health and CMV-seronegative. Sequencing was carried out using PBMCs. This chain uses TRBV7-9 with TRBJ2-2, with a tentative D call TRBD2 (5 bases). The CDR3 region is CASQQSGNTGELFF. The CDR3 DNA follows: TGTGCCAGCCAGCAGAGCGGGAACACCGGGGAGCTGTTTTTT.